Below, one T cell receptor (beta chain) is given with its context. What it binds is unknown. This entry is derived from a study of monozygotic twins with inflammatory bowel disease. Each CDR3 protein gets one entry in TCRdb, which reprocessed the 5' RACE reads and gives no DNA. In all, the sample yields approximately 420,000 distinct CDR3 sequences. Study observations and caveats: Concordance status among twins (concordant versus discordant) showed no link to repertoire similarity, possibly from limited power.

Germline CDR1 is LNHNV and CDR2 is YYDKDF (reference sequence). This CDR3 is built from 17 residues. The source material was blood. This chain links TRBV15 with TRBJ2-1. This clonotype was sampled from a human donor with ulcerative colitis or Crohn's disease, or a healthy co-twin of an affected twin (not recorded which). CDR3 region: CATSRDLVGARMNEQFF.